One and the same sample provided the 3 T cell receptor beta chains below, sequenced in a study of cytotoxic CD8 clonotypes in ibrutinib-treated CLL (dated by TCRdb to the early 2020s). The method behind the library was the immunoSEQ multiplex PCR assay. Sourced from immuneACCESS, this table was stored by TCRdb with only in-frame sequences that have V and J called. A share of the clones is absent; for the studies checked, an unresolved V gene accounts for under half, and the remainder has no known explanation. The sample yields about 330,000 clones; roughly two thirds were counted once. The top ten constitute about 5.9% of the sample. Source: PBMCs, taken after 36 months of ibrutinib treatment. Receptor source: a human donor with chronic lymphocytic leukemia.

The J gene is TRBJ2-7, the V gene TRBV18, with D hard to call. Per the germline V gene, CDR1 is KGHSH and CDR2 is LQKENI. Trimming took off 1 base at V and 1 base at J, with 11 bases between the two ends. The CDR3 length is 15 residues. The CDR3, as DNA: TGTGCCAGCTCACCACGGGTTGGGAAATCCTACGAGCAGTACTTC. Protein: CASSPRVGKSYEQYF.

V is TRBV18 and J is TRBJ2-7; D unresolved. Between the trimmed V and J ends, which lost 1 base and 0 bases, there was a span of 4 bases. Germline V gene sequence: CDR1 KGHSH, CDR2 LQKENI. This CDR3 region has 13 residues. The CDR3 loop reads CASSPQASYEQYF. The CDR3 DNA sequence: TGTGCCAGCTCACCACAGGCCTCCTACGAGCAGTACTTC. Full variable domain (outside the CDR3, taken from reference TRBV18 and TRBJ2-7): NAGVMQNPRHLVRRRGQEARLRCSPMKGHSHVYWYRQLPEEGLKFMVYLQKENIIDESGMPKERFSAEFPKEGPSILRIQQVVRGDSAAYFCASSPQASYEQYFGPGTRLTVT.

V and J are TRBV11-2 and TRBJ2-5; 7 bases line up with TRBD1. The CDR3 spans 14 residues. Germline loops: CDR1 SGHAT, CDR2 FQNNGV. Germline trimming cut 5 bases from V and 3 bases from J; bases unmatched to any gene: 6. The CDR3 loop reads CASSPTGLKETQYF. The DNA for the CDR3 is TGTGCCAGCAGCCCGACAGGGCTTAAAGAGACCCAGTACTTC.